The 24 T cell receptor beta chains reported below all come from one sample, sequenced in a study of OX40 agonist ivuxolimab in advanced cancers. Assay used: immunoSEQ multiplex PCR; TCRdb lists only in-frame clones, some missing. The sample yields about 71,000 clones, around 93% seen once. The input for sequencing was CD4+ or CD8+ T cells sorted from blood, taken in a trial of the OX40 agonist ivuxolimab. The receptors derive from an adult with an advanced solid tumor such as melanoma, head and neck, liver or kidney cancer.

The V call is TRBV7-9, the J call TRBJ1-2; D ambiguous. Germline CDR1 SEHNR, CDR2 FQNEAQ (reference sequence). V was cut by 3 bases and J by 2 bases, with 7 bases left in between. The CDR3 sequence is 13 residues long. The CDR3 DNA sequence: TGTGCCAGCAGCTTTTCGGACAACTATGGCTACACCTTC. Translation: CASSFSDNYGYTF.

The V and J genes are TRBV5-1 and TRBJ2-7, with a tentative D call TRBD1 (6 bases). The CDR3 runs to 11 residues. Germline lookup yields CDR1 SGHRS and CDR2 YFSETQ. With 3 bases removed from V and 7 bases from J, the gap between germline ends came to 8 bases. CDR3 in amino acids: CASSSTGEQYF. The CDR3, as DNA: TGCGCCAGCAGCTCGACAGGTGAGCAGTACTTC.

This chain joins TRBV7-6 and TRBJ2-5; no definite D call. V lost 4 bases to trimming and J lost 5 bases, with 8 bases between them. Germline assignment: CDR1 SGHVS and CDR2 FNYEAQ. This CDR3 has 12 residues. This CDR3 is CASSSIAETQYF. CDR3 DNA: TGTGCCAGCAGCTCTATTGCGGAGACCCAGTACTTC.

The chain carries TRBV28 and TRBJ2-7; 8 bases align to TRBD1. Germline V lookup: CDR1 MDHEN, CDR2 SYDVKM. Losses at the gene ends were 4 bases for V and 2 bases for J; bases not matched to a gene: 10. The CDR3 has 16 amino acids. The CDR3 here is CASSYHGDRFTYEQYF. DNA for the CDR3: TGTGCCAGCAGTTACCATGGGGACAGGTTTACCTACGAGCAGTACTTC.

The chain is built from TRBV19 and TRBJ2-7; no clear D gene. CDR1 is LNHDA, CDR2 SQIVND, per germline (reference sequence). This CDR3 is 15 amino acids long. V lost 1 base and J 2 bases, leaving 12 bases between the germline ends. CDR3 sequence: CASSIAGEETYEQYF. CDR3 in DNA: TGTGCCAGTAGTATAGCGGGCGAGGAAACCTACGAGCAGTACTTC.

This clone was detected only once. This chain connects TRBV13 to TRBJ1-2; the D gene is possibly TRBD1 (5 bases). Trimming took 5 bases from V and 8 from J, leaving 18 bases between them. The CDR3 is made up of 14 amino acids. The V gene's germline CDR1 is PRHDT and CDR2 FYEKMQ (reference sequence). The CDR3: CASSPGRGDYGYTF. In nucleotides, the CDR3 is TGTGCCAGCAGCCCGGGACGCGGAGATTACGGCTACACCTTC.

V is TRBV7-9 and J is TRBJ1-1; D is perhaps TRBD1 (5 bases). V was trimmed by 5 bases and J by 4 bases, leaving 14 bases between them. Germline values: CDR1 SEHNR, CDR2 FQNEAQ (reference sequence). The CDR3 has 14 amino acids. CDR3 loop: CASSDGGRGTEAFF. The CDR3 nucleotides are TGTGCCAGCAGCGACGGGGGACGGGGCACTGAAGCTTTCTTT.

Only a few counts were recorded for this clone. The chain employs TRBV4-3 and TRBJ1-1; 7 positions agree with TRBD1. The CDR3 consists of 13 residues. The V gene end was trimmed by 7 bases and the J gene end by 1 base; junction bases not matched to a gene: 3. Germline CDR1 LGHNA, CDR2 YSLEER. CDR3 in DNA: TGCGCCAGCAAACAGGGGCAGAACACTGAAGCTTTCTTT. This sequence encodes CASKQGQNTEAFF.

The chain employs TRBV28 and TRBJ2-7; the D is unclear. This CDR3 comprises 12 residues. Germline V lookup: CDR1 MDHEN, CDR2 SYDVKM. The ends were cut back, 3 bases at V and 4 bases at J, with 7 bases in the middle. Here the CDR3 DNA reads TGTGCCAGCAGTTTTGTTCGGTACGAGCAGTACTTC. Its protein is CASSFVRYEQYF.

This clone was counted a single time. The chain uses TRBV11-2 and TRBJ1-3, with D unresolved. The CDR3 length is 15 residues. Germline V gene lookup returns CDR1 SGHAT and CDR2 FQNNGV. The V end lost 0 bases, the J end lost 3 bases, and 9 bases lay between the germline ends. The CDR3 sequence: CASSLDPELGNTIYF. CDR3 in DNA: TGTGCCAGCAGCTTAGACCCTGAGCTTGGAAACACCATATATTTT.

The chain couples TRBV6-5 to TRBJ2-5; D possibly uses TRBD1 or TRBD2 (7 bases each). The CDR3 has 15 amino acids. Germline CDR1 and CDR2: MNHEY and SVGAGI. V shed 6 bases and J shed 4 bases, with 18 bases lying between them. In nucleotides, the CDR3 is TGTGCCAGCAGAGCCAGGGGGGGTATGGGAGAGACCCAGTACTTC. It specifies CASRARGGMGETQYF.

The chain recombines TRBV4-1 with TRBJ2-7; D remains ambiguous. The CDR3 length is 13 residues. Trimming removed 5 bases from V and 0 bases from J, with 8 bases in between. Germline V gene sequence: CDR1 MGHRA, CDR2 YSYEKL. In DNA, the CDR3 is TGCGCCAGCAGCTGGACCAGCTCCTACGAGCAGTACTTC. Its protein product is CASSWTSSYEQYF.

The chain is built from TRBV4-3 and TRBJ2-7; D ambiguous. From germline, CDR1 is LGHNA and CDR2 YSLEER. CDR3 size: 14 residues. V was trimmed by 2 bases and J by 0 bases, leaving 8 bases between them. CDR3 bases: TGCGCCAGCAGCCAACTAGTGAACTCCTACGAGCAGTACTTC. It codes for CASSQLVNSYEQYF.

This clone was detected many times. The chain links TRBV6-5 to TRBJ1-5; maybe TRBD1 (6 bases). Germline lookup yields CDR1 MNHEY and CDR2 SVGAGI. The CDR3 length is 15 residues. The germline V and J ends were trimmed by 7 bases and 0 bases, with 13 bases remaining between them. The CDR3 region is CASNAGQHSNQPQHF. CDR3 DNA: TGTGCCAGCAACGCCGGACAGCATAGCAATCAGCCCCAGCATTTT.

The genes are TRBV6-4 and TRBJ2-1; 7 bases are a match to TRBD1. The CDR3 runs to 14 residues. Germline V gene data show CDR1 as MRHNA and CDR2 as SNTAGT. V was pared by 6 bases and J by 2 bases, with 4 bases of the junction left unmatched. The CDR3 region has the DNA TGTGCCAGCAGCCCGGGACAGCCCTACAATGAGCAGTTCTTC. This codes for CASSPGQPYNEQFF.

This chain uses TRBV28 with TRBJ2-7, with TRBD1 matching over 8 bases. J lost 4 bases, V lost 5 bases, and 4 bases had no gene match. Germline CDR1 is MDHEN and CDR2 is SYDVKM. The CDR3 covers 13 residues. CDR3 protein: CASSQRQGYEQYF. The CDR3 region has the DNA TGTGCCAGCAGTCAACGACAGGGGTACGAGCAGTACTTC.

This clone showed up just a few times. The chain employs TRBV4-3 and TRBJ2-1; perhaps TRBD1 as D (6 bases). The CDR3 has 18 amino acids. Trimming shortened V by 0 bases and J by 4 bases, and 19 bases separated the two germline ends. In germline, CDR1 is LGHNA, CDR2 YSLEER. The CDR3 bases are TGCGCCAGCAGCCAAGATTGGGCCGCCGGGACATCTTACAATGAGCAGTTCTTC. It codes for CASSQDWAAGTSYNEQFF.

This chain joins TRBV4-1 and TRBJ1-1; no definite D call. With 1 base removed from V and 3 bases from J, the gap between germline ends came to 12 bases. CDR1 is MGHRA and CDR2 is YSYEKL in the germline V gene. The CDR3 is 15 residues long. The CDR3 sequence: CASSQGWEIDTEAFF. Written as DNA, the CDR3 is TGCGCCAGCAGCCAAGGGTGGGAAATCGACACTGAAGCTTTCTTT.

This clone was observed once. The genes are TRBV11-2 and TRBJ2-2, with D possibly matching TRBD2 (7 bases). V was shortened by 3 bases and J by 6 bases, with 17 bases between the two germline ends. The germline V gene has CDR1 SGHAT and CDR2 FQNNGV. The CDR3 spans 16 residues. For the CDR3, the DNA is TGTGCCAGCAGCTTGGGGGCCGGGACTACGCCCGGGGAGCTGTTTTTT. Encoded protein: CASSLGAGTTPGELFF. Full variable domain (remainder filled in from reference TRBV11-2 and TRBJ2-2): EAGVAQSPRYKIIEKRQSVAFWCNPISGHATLYWYQQILGQGPKLLIQFQNNGVVDDSQLPKDRFSAERLKGVDSTLKIQPAKLEDSAVYLCASSLGAGTTPGELFFGEGSRLTVL.

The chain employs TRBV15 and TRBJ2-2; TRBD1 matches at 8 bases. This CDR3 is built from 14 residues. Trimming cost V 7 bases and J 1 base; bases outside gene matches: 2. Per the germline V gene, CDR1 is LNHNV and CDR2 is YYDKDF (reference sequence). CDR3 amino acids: CATKDRENTGELFF. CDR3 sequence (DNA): TGTGCCACCAAGGACAGGGAGAACACCGGGGAGCTGTTTTTT.

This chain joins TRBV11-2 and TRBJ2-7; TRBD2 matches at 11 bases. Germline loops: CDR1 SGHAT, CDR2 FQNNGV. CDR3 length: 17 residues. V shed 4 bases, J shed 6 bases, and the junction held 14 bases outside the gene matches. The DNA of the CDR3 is TGTGCCAGCAGCTGGAGTAGCGGGAGGGCCTGGGTCGGCGAGCAGTACTTC. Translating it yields CASSWSSGRAWVGEQYF.

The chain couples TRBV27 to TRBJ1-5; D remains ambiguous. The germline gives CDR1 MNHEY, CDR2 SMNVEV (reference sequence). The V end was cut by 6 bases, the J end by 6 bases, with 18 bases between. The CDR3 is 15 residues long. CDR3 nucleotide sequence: TGTGCCAGCAGCCCCACCCCTTGGACGGTTCAGCCCCAGCATTTT. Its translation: CASSPTPWTVQPQHF.

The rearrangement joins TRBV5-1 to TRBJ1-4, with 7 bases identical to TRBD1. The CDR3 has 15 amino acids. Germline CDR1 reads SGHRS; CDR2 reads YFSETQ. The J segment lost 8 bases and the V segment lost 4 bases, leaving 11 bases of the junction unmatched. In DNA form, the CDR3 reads TGCGCCAGCAGCATCACAGGGGAACTCAAGGAAAAACTGTTTTTT. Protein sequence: CASSITGELKEKLFF.

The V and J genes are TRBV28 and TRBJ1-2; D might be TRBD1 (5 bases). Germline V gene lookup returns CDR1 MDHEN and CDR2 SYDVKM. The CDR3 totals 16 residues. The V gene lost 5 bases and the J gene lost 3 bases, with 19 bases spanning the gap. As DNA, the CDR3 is TGTGCCAGCAGTCCTCAGGGTAGGGCCGCCTACTATGGCTACACCTTC. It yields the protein CASSPQGRAAYYGYTF.